The 19 T cell receptor beta chains below come from one sample, sequenced in a study of beta chain features in type 1 diabetes. These receptors' antigens are unknown. Expressed TCRB transcripts were sequenced, since all the RNA that had been isolated was reverse transcribed. Assay: immunoSEQ multiplex PCR; the TCRdb copy retains only in-frame clones and omits some. Found here are under 400,000 clones, roughly 12% of them singletons; the top ten hold about 0.01%. General observations from the study: Among all four CD4+ subsets, Type 1 diabetes patients had TCRB CDR3s that were moderately but significantly shorter.

The sequenced sample consisted of naive CD4+ T cells from blood. These receptors all stem from a woman under 30 with type 1 diabetes.

The chain carries TRBV7-2 and TRBJ2-1; the match to TRBD2 covers 9 bases. Losses at the gene ends were 1 base for V and 7 bases for J; bases not matched to a gene: 8. The CDR3 sequence is 16 residues long. Germline CDR1 and CDR2: SGHTA and FQGNSA. CDR3 region: CASSLEWTSVSNEQFF. CDR3 in DNA: TGTGCCAGCAGCTTAGAGTGGACTAGCGTCTCAAATGAGCAGTTCTTC.

The chain links TRBV18 to TRBJ2-5; a possible D gene is TRBD1 (6 bases). This CDR3 is built from 16 residues. Germline loops: CDR1 KGHSH, CDR2 LQKENI. Trimming cost V 2 bases and J 7 bases, with 20 bases left between them. The CDR3 spells CASSPGWGTPSVTQYF. Written as DNA, the CDR3 is TGTGCCAGCTCACCAGGTTGGGGGACACCGAGTGTGACCCAGTACTTC.

This chain uses TRBV5-6 with TRBJ2-2; 9 nucleotides match TRBD2. J was trimmed by 5 bases and V by 5 bases; bases with no gene match: 7. CDR1 and CDR2 from the germline V gene are SGHDT and YYEEEE. The CDR3 covers 15 residues. Here the CDR3 reads CASSLAGVRTGELFF. In DNA form, the CDR3 reads TGTGCCAGCAGTTTAGCGGGGGTGAGAACCGGGGAGCTGTTTTTT.

The chain has TRBV13 and TRBJ2-1, with 8 positions matching TRBD2. J gave up 2 bases and V 1 base, and 7 bases lay outside the gene matches. The V gene's germline CDR1 is PRHDT and CDR2 FYEKMQ (reference sequence). This CDR3 region has 17 residues. CDR3 sequence (DNA): TGTGCCAGCAGCTTAGAGGGGTGGACTAGCACCTACAATGAGCAGTTCTTC. This sequence encodes CASSLEGWTSTYNEQFF. Full variable domain (missing parts from reference TRBV13 and TRBJ2-1): AAGVIQSPRHLIKEKRETATLKCYPIPRHDTVYWYQQGPGQDPQFLISFYEKMQSDKGSIPDRFSAQQFSDYHSELNMSSLELGDSALYFCASSLEGWTSTYNEQFFGPGTRLTVL.

In its sample, this clone was seen a few times. The chain combines TRBV5-6 with TRBJ1-1; no clear D. Deletions cut 0 bases from V and 3 bases from J, with 9 bases between. The length of the CDR3 is 14 residues. Germline loops: CDR1 SGHDT, CDR2 YYEEEE. CDR3 sequence reads: CASSLVSVHTEAFF. CDR3 nucleotide sequence: TGTGCCAGCAGCTTGGTTTCCGTCCACACTGAAGCTTTCTTT.

This chain joins TRBV25-1 and TRBJ2-7; perhaps TRBD2 as D (5 bases). Trimming took 4 bases from V and 0 from J, leaving 13 bases between them. Germline CDR1 is MGHDK and CDR2 is SYGVNS. The CDR3 spans 15 residues. The DNA for the CDR3 is TGTGCCAGCAGTGCCCGGACTGCTAGCTCCTACGAGCAGTACTTC. This codes for CASSARTASSYEQYF.

This chain uses TRBV28 with TRBJ2-1; TRBD2 matches at 9 bases. The CDR3 has 14 residues. V shed 8 bases and J 9 bases; nucleotides not matched to a gene: 11. Looked up from germline, CDR1 is MDHEN and CDR2 is SYDVKM. The CDR3 sequence is CASLISGSSREQFF. CDR3 DNA sequence: TGTGCCAGCTTAATTAGCGGGAGTTCCCGTGAGCAGTTCTTC.

This clone turned up a few times. V and J are TRBV28 and TRBJ1-1; D might be TRBD1 (6 bases). V was clipped by 6 bases and J by 5 bases, with 19 bases between them. CDR3 length: 15 residues. CDR1 and CDR2 (germline): MDHEN, SYDVKM. The CDR3 bases are TGTGCCAGCAGGGGAGGGGGAGGCGGTGGGACTGAAGCTTTCTTT. It is translated as CASRGGGGGGTEAFF. Full variable domain (remainder filled in from reference TRBV28 and TRBJ1-1): DVKVTQSSRYLVKRTGEKVFLECVQDMDHENMFWYRQDPGLGLRLIYFSYDVKMKEKGDIPEGYSVSREKKERFSLILESASTNQTSMYLCASRGGGGGGTEAFFGQGTRLTVV.

The chain links TRBV11-2 to TRBJ2-7, with D perhaps TRBD1 (5 bases). There are 15 residues in the CDR3. Between the trimmed V and J ends, which lost 1 base and 6 bases, there was a span of 16 bases. Per the germline V gene, CDR1 is SGHAT and CDR2 is FQNNGV. CDR3 residues: CASSLALTVIGEQYF. The CDR3, as DNA: TGTGCCAGCAGCTTAGCGTTGACAGTGATTGGCGAGCAGTACTTC.

V gene TRBV4-3 combines with J gene TRBJ2-3; the match to TRBD2 covers 9 bases. The CDR3 is made up of 17 amino acids. Germline CDR1 and CDR2: LGHNA and YSLEER. V trimming: 0 bases; J trimming: 6 bases; junction bases outside the gene matches: 10. CDR3 region: CASSQELSGGPGDTQYF. CDR3 DNA: TGCGCCAGCAGCCAAGAATTAAGCGGGGGGCCGGGTGATACGCAGTATTTT.

This sequence joins TRBV18 and TRBJ1-6; 9 positions match TRBD1. Trimming removed 4 bases from V and 6 bases from J; junction bases left unmatched: 7. The CDR3 totals 16 residues. Per germline, CDR1 KGHSH and CDR2 LQKENI. The CDR3: CASSLGQGSPNSPLHF. For the CDR3, the DNA is TGTGCCAGCTCACTGGGACAGGGCTCCCCTAATTCACCCCTCCACTTT.

V and J are TRBV4-2 and TRBJ1-5; TRBD1 aligns across 7 bases. V gave up 0 bases and J gave up 1 base; unmatched junction bases: 3. CDR1 and CDR2 from the germline V gene are LGHNA and YNFKEQ. This CDR3 has 16 amino acids. In DNA, the CDR3 is TGTGCCAGCAGCCAAGATGCCAGGGGGAGCAATCAGCCCCAGCATTTT. This sequence encodes CASSQDARGSNQPQHF.

The chain carries TRBV28 and TRBJ2-7; 9 bases match TRBD1. CDR3 length: 14 residues. The ends lost 4 bases at V and 3 bases at J; junction bases unmatched: 4. Germline-derived CDR1 and CDR2 are MDHEN and SYDVKM. The CDR3 DNA reads TGTGCCAGCAGTTCCGGGACAGGGTACTACGAGCAGTACTTC. It translates to CASSSGTGYYEQYF.

J is TRBJ2-7 and V is TRBV19, with D tentatively TRBD2 (5 bases). The germline CDR1 and CDR2 sequences are LNHDA and SQIVND (reference sequence). Trimming left V 4 bases short and J 5 bases short, with 15 bases between. This CDR3 is built from 14 residues. The CDR3 spells CASSRRTDSNEQYF. DNA for the CDR3: TGTGCCAGTAGTAGACGGACTGACTCGAACGAGCAGTACTTC.

The chain carries TRBV5-1 and TRBJ2-3; TRBD2 aligns across 7 bases. The junction had 15 bases not matched to a gene; V was cut back by 0 bases and J by 2 bases. The germline gives CDR1 SGHRS, CDR2 YFSETQ. This CDR3 is 19 amino acids long. CDR3 region: CASSLDGSGRGEHTDTQYF. CDR3 sequence (DNA): TGCGCCAGCAGCTTGGATGGTAGCGGGCGTGGTGAGCACACAGATACGCAGTATTTT.

This clone occurred a few times. The rearrangement uses TRBV6-1 and TRBJ2-1; 7 nucleotides align to TRBD1. V trimming: 0 bases; J trimming: 4 bases; junction bases outside the gene matches: 6. CDR3 length: 16 amino acids. Germline CDR1 is MNHNS and CDR2 is SASEGT. In DNA, the CDR3 is TGTGCCAGCAGTGAAGCGCATGGGACAGTTTACAATGAGCAGTTCTTC. Its translation is CASSEAHGTVYNEQFF.

The chain recombines TRBV5-6 with TRBJ2-2, with 8 positions matching TRBD2. CDR1 is SGHDT, CDR2 YYEEEE, per germline. The CDR3 spans 15 residues. The junction had 4 bases not matched to a gene; V was cut back by 0 bases and J by 6 bases. CDR3 sequence reads: CASSLAPSGPGELFF. The DNA of the CDR3 is TGTGCCAGCAGCTTGGCCCCTAGCGGGCCCGGGGAGCTGTTTTTT.

In nucleotides, the CDR3 is TGTGCCAGCAGCGGAACACAGGGGCCAACTGAAGCTTTCTTT. It yields the protein CASSGTQGPTEAFF. The chain recombines TRBV7-9 with TRBJ1-1; TRBD1 matches 7 bases. CDR1 SEHNR and CDR2 FQNEAQ come from the germline V gene (reference sequence). V trimming: 5 bases; J trimming: 5 bases; junction bases outside the gene matches: 8. CDR3 length equals 14 residues.

This clone appeared a few times. J is TRBJ1-4 and V is TRBV27; TRBD1 is a possible D gene (5 bases). Germline V gene sequence: CDR1 MNHEY, CDR2 SMNVEV (reference sequence). Trimming left V 3 bases short and J 8 bases short, with 10 bases between. The CDR3 totals 13 residues. This CDR3 reads CASSFGGVEKLFF. The CDR3 DNA follows: TGTGCCAGCAGTTTTGGAGGGGTCGAAAAACTGTTTTTT.